The 20 T cell receptor beta chains presented below share a single source sample, sequenced in a study of blood T cells in healthy people across ages. The use of a sample-barcoded 5' primer and a J-beta primer mix characterized a second PCR of roughly 7 to 11 cycles. TCRdb itself ran the 5' RACE reads through MiXCR, one entry per CDR3 protein. The sample yields 790,000 or so distinct CDR3 sequences, about 42% seen once. Sequencing was done on a sample of blood. These receptors were obtained from a man older than 75 in good health.

V is TRBV12-3 or TRBV12-4 and J is TRBJ2-7; 10 bases agree with TRBD2. The CDR3 totals 14 residues. V lost 4 bases to trimming and J lost 6 bases; unmatched junction nucleotides: 6. In DNA, the CDR3 is TGTGCCAGCAGTTGGGGTGGGACTAGCGCCGAGCAGTACTTC. Translation gives CASSWGGTSAEQYF.

The chain joins TRBV5-1 to TRBJ2-5; TRBD1 matches 7 bases. The better agreement between TRBJ2-7 and the DNA end casts doubt on the J call. The CDR3 has 14 amino acids. The germline CDR1 and CDR2 sequences are SGHRS and YFSETQ. This CDR3 reads CASSLGTGDREQYF. The CDR3 coding sequence is TGCGCCAGCAGCTTGGGTACAGGGGACCGCGAGCAGTACTTC.

The chain employs TRBV9 and TRBJ2-5; 12 bases map to TRBD1. The CDR3 totals 16 residues. Unmatched junction bases numbered 3, after V lost 3 bases and J lost 0 bases. CDR1 and CDR2 (germline): SGDLS, YYNGEE. The CDR3 DNA reads as TGTGCCAGCAGCGCAGGGACAGGGGGCTACCAAGAGACCCAGTACTTC. It translates to CASSAGTGGYQETQYF.

The sample holds a few counts of this clonotype. The chain recombines TRBV2 with TRBJ2-3; D is perhaps TRBD2 (6 bases). Trimming left V 5 bases short and J 3 bases short, with 21 bases between. Germline-derived CDR1 and CDR2 are SNHLY and FYNNEI. This CDR3 has 17 residues. CDR3 sequence: CASSPQLDGEETDTQYF. The CDR3 DNA sequence: TGTGCCAGCAGTCCTCAACTCGACGGGGAGGAGACAGATACGCAGTATTTT.

This clonotype has a single count. Germline is not matched at one junction end, which may reflect a read error. The rearrangement joins TRBV4-3 to TRBJ1-2, with TRBD1 as a possible D gene (5 bases). The CDR3 spans 15 residues. CDR1 and CDR2 (germline): LGHNA, YSLEER. The CDR3 spells CPSSPEGGRVTGYTF. CDR3 coding DNA: TGCCCCAGCAGCCCCGAAGGAGGCAGGGTAACTGGCTACACCTTC.

This clonotype was detected a few times. V is TRBV20-1 and J is TRBJ2-5; D perhaps matches TRBD1 (5 bases). The germline V gene has CDR1 DFQATT and CDR2 SNEGSKA (reference sequence). The CDR3 length is 12 residues. Trimming stripped 6 bases from V and 3 bases from J, with 11 bases between. CDR3 protein: CSAWGREETQYF. The CDR3 DNA follows: TGCAGTGCCTGGGGCAGGGAAGAGACCCAGTACTTC.

The rearrangement links TRBV24-1 to TRBJ2-5, with 11 bases aligning to TRBD2. Germline CDR1 is KGHDR and CDR2 is SFDVKD. The CDR3 is made up of 15 amino acids. Trimming cost V 7 bases and J 0 bases; bases outside gene matches: 3. This CDR3 reads CATSSLAGDQETQYF. CDR3 DNA sequence: TGTGCCACCAGCTCACTAGCGGGAGACCAAGAGACCCAGTACTTC.

V gene TRBV4-2 combines with J gene TRBJ1-2; D unresolved. Trimming took off 0 bases at V and 8 bases at J, with 13 bases between the two ends. This CDR3 has 14 amino acids. CDR1 and CDR2 from the germline V gene are LGHNA and YNFKEQ. In nucleotides, the CDR3 is TGTGCCAGCAGCCAAGAAAGGGCCACTGGGGGCTACACCTTC. Protein: CASSQERATGGYTF.

The chain recombines TRBV12-3 or TRBV12-4 with TRBJ2-4; 10 bases are shared with TRBD1. V trimming: 6 bases; J trimming: 9 bases; junction bases outside the gene matches: 11. The CDR3 totals 15 residues. This chain's CDR3 is CASSPPGQGQTIQYF. DNA of the CDR3: TGTGCCAGCAGCCCCCCGGGACAGGGGCAAACCATTCAGTACTTC.

This chain's CDR3 is CASSLVGLAGESVGSWGKNIQYF. The CDR3 DNA sequence: TGTGCCAGCAGCTTAGTTGGACTAGCGGGAGAATCCGTTGGGAGTTGGGGCAAAAACATTCAGTACTTC. The chain couples TRBV7-8 to TRBJ2-4, with 13 bases matching TRBD2. CDR1 SGHVS and CDR2 FQNEAQ come from the germline V gene. CDR3 length equals 23 residues. V dropped 1 base and J dropped 3; count of bases not matched to a gene: 21.

This clonotype was seen a handful of times. The chain joins TRBV5-1 to TRBJ1-4, with TRBD1 matching over 7 bases. Per the germline V gene, CDR1 is SGHRS and CDR2 is YFSETQ. The CDR3 loop spans 17 amino acids. V lost 3 bases, J lost 2 bases, and 10 bases stayed unmatched. CDR3 bases: TGCGCCAGCAGCTGGTCCCTTCCGACAGGGACTAATGAAAAACTGTTTTTT. Residues: CASSWSLPTGTNEKLFF.

This clonotype was detected only a few times. V usage is TRBV7-3 and J usage is TRBJ2-1, with D maybe TRBD1 (6 bases). The CDR3 spans 15 residues. Germline V gene lookup returns CDR1 SGHTA and CDR2 FQGTGA. Trimming left V 5 bases short and J 7 bases short, with 18 bases between. CDR3 in DNA: TGTGCCAGCAGCCCGACCGGGACGCAGGGGAATGAGCAGTTCTTC. This sequence encodes CASSPTGTQGNEQFF.

This chain links TRBV4-2 with TRBJ2-2; a possible D gene is TRBD2 (6 bases). This CDR3 is 20 amino acids long. V lost 0 bases and J lost 2, with 22 bases in between. From germline, CDR1 is LGHNA and CDR2 YNFKEQ. The CDR3 here is CASSQDRVGGKTSNTGELFF. The DNA for the CDR3 is TGTGCCAGCAGCCAAGATAGGGTCGGGGGTAAGACATCTAACACCGGGGAGCTGTTTTTT.

The V and J genes are TRBV30 and TRBJ2-7; 9 bases line up with TRBD2. The CDR3 has 14 amino acids. V gave up 1 base and J gave up 6 bases; unmatched junction bases: 7. Germline CDR1 and CDR2: GTSNPN and SVGIG (reference sequence). The CDR3 loop reads CAWSGPGTSSEQYF. CDR3 DNA sequence: TGTGCCTGGAGTGGGCCCGGGACTAGCAGCGAGCAGTACTTC.

This clonotype was detected many times. This sequence joins TRBV3-1 and TRBJ2-1, with 10 nucleotides matching TRBD2. The CDR3 contains 14 residues. Trimming cost V 1 base and J 6 bases; bases outside gene matches: 0. Germline values: CDR1 LGHDT, CDR2 YNNKEL (reference sequence). CDR3 protein: CASSQASGSNEQFF. For the CDR3, the DNA is TGTGCCAGCAGCCAAGCTAGCGGGAGCAATGAGCAGTTCTTC.

The chain uses TRBV19 and TRBJ2-1; 9 bases are shared with TRBD2. With V trimmed by 7 bases and J by 5 bases, 6 bases remained unmatched. The CDR3 length is 14 residues. Germline-derived CDR1 and CDR2 are LNHDA and SQIVND (reference sequence). For the CDR3, the DNA is TGTGCCAGTAAGGAGACTAGCGGCCACAATGAGCAGTTCTTC. The encoded protein is CASKETSGHNEQFF. The full variable domain, completed using reference TRBV19 and TRBJ2-1, is DGGITQSPKYLFRKEGQNVTLSCEQNLNHDAMYWYRQDPGQGLRLIYYSQIVNDFQKGDIAEGYSVSREKKESFPLTVTSAQKNPTAFYLCASKETSGHNEQFFGPGTRLTVL.

This clonotype was counted only a few times. V is TRBV20-1 and J is TRBJ1-4, with 10 bases identical to TRBD1. The length of the CDR3 is 14 residues. Germline-derived CDR1 and CDR2 are DFQATT and SNEGSKA (reference sequence). V was clipped by 6 bases and J by 7 bases; unmatched bases: 8. The CDR3 sequence: CSAAPGQGSEKLFF. As DNA, the CDR3 is TGCAGTGCCGCACCGGGACAGGGGAGTGAAAAACTGTTTTTT.

A single count supports this clonotype. V is TRBV20-1 and J is TRBJ1-6; 10 bases are a match to TRBD1. V gave up 8 bases and J gave up 6 bases; unmatched junction bases: 4. Germline-derived CDR1 and CDR2 are DFQATT and SNEGSKA (reference sequence). This CDR3 has 13 amino acids. CDR3 sequence: CSRQGARNSPLHF. CDR3 coding DNA: TGCAGTCGACAGGGGGCACGTAATTCACCCCTCCACTTT.

The chain employs TRBV7-2 and TRBJ2-3; 9 nucleotides align to TRBD1. J lost 8 bases, V lost 4 bases, and 16 bases had no gene match. Germline-derived CDR1 and CDR2 are SGHTA and FQGNSA. This CDR3 is built from 17 residues. CDR3 residues: CASSSVGTGRMAATQYF. The CDR3 nucleotides read TGTGCCAGCAGCTCCGTAGGGACAGGGAGGATGGCTGCTACGCAGTATTTT.

This clonotype was observed a few times. V gene TRBV4-1 combines with J gene TRBJ2-7; tentatively, D is TRBD2 (6 bases). Germline values: CDR1 MGHRA, CDR2 YSYEKL. V was clipped by 0 bases and J by 3 bases, with 12 bases between them. The CDR3 runs to 15 residues. The CDR3, as DNA: TGCGCCAGCAGCCAAGAGTTTACGGGACTCTACGAGCAGTACTTC. This gives the protein CASSQEFTGLYEQYF.